This is a list of T cell receptor beta chains from one sample in a study of shared T cell receptors in the human thymus. The method was immunoSEQ multiplex PCR; TCRdb's version includes in-frame clones alone and lacks a portion of them. The data contain about 380,000 clones, about 95% of them singletons. Sequencing input: thymocytes. The receptors originated from a human donor. The CDR3 runs from the conserved cysteine through the conserved F or W. The D gene is left open where the match is weak.

v_gene: TRBV6-5
d_gene: TRBD2
j_gene: TRBJ2-7
CDR3nt: TGTGCCAGCAAAAAAGGACTAGCGGGTTACGAGCAGTACTTC
CDR3aa: CASKKGLAGYEQYF

v_gene: TRBV5-5
d_gene: .
j_gene: TRBJ2-1
CDR3nt: TGTGCCAGCAGCTTGTCGGGGGTTGGAGACTTATCCTCCTACAATGAGCAGTTCTTC
CDR3aa: CASSLSGVGDLSSYNEQFF

v_gene: TRBV2
d_gene: .
j_gene: TRBJ2-7
CDR3nt: TGTGCCAGCATCTCGCCGTTTACCAAATGGATTTACGAGCAGTACTTC
CDR3aa: CASISPFTKWIYEQYF

v_gene: TRBV28
d_gene: TRBD1
j_gene: TRBJ2-7
CDR3nt: TGTGCCAGCAGGCCGGACAGGACGAGCTCCTACGAGCAGTACTTC
CDR3aa: CASRPDRTSSYEQYF

v_gene: TRBV6-6
d_gene: TRBD1
j_gene: TRBJ1-1
CDR3nt: TGTGCCAGCAGTACCGGACAGGGAAACATGAACACTGAAGCTTTCTTT
CDR3aa: CASSTGQGNMNTEAFF

v_gene: TRBV21-1
d_gene: .
j_gene: TRBJ1-3
CDR3nt: TGTGCCAGCAGCTTACCACAGGGAGCTGGAAACACCATATATTTT
CDR3aa: CASSLPQGAGNTIYF

v_gene: TRBV28
d_gene: .
j_gene: TRBJ2-1
CDR3nt: TGTGCCAGCGTGGAGAAAGCGGTAAGCTCCTACAATGAGCAGTTCTTC
CDR3aa: CASVEKAVSSYNEQFF

v_gene: TRBV10-3
d_gene: .
j_gene: TRBJ1-1
CDR3nt: TGTGCCATCAGTGAGCGCATCCGGGACCCTGAAGCTTTCTTT
CDR3aa: CAISERIRDPEAFF

v_gene: TRBV2
d_gene: TRBD1
j_gene: TRBJ1-3
CDR3nt: TGTGCCAGCAGGGGGGACAGGGCGTCAGGAAACACCATATATTTT
CDR3aa: CASRGDRASGNTIYF

v_gene: TRBV30
d_gene: TRBD1
j_gene: TRBJ1-2
CDR3nt: TGTGCCTGGAGTCATGGGACAGGGGTGTGCTATGGCTACACCTTC
CDR3aa: CAWSHGTGVCYGYTF